These 29 T cell receptor beta chains were all obtained from the same sample, sequenced in a study of shared clonotypes between healthy human individuals. The data were produced by immunoSEQ multiplex PCR, yet TCRdb's version contains in-frame clones alone and is incomplete. The repertoire consists of 85,000 to 100,000 clones, with 68% occurring once and the leading ten covering around half. The sample taken for sequencing was memory CD8+ T cells sorted from blood. Subset: CD45RO+ cells pooled with CCR7-negative TemRA cells. These receptors all come from a man aged 25 to 40 in good health.

The chain carries TRBV10-1 and TRBJ1-1; possible D gene TRBD1, 5 bases. Germline lookup yields CDR1 WNHNN and CDR2 SYGVQD (reference sequence). The V end was cut by 0 bases, the J end by 5 bases, with 16 bases between. This CDR3 contains 16 residues. CDR3 residues: CASSESRKGLRTEAFF. CDR3 DNA sequence: TGCGCCAGCAGTGAGTCGAGGAAGGGGCTGAGGACTGAAGCTTTCTTT.

This clone was recorded a few times. The chain has TRBV28 and TRBJ2-3; D remains ambiguous. V lost 2 bases and J 3 bases, leaving 12 bases between the germline ends. This CDR3 region has 15 residues. The germline CDR1 and CDR2 sequences are MDHEN and SYDVKM. In DNA form, the CDR3 reads TGTGCCAGCAGTTTAGATGCTGTCCGGACAGATACGCAGTATTTT. Protein sequence: CASSLDAVRTDTQYF.

The V gene is TRBV30, the J gene TRBJ2-7; TRBD2 aligns across 7 bases. This CDR3 is 13 amino acids long. Per the germline V gene, CDR1 is GTSNPN and CDR2 is SVGIG (reference sequence). V shed 3 bases and J 1 base; nucleotides not matched to a gene: 3. Here the CDR3 reads CAWRGAGSYEQYF. The CDR3 DNA follows: TGTGCCTGGAGGGGAGCGGGGTCCTACGAGCAGTACTTC.

The chain has TRBV19 and TRBJ2-3; D is possibly TRBD1 (6 bases). The CDR3 is 15 amino acids. Germline values: CDR1 LNHDA, CDR2 SQIVND (reference sequence). Trimming took 7 bases from V and 6 from J, leaving 20 bases between them. The CDR3 coding sequence is TGTGCCAGTAAGCCCCAGGGGACGATTGCGGATACGCAGTATTTT. Its translation is CASKPQGTIADTQYF.

V usage is TRBV10-1 and J usage is TRBJ2-3; D is undetermined. The CDR3 is 13 residues long. Germline CDR1 WNHNN, CDR2 SYGVQD (reference sequence). Trimming took off 10 bases at V and 0 bases at J, with 11 bases between the two ends. The DNA of the CDR3 is TGCGCCACCGCGACGGGTAGCACAGATACGCAGTATTTT. Protein sequence: CATATGSTDTQYF.

This chain joins TRBV19 and TRBJ2-7; 11 bases fit TRBD1. The CDR3 spans 16 residues. V shed 1 base and J 2 bases; nucleotides not matched to a gene: 4. CDR1 LNHDA and CDR2 SQIVND come from the germline V gene (reference sequence). The CDR3 spells CASSIGWTGGTYEQYF. The CDR3 DNA sequence: TGTGCCAGTAGTATAGGCTGGACAGGGGGCACCTACGAGCAGTACTTC.

The chain carries TRBV4-2 and TRBJ2-1, with a weak D call TRBD2 (6 bases). V gave up 4 bases and J gave up 4 bases, with 20 bases separating them. This CDR3 is 17 amino acids long. The germline V gene has CDR1 LGHNA and CDR2 YNFKEQ. The CDR3 here is CASSPDTSGDRYNEQFF. The CDR3 DNA follows: TGTGCCAGCAGCCCTGATACATCGGGAGATAGGTACAATGAGCAGTTCTTC.

This clone came up a few times. The chain couples TRBV4-2 to TRBJ2-1; no firm D call. Germline-derived CDR1 and CDR2 are LGHNA and YNFKEQ. CDR3 length: 14 residues. Trimming took off 0 bases at V and 6 bases at J, with 9 bases between the two ends. DNA for the CDR3: TGTGCCAGCAGCCAAGATTTTGGGGTCAATGAGCAGTTCTTC. As protein: CASSQDFGVNEQFF.

J is TRBJ2-7 and V is TRBV15, with D unclear. The V gene lost 0 bases and the J gene lost 4 bases, with 19 bases spanning the gap. The CDR3 has 17 amino acids. CDR1 is LNHNV and CDR2 is YYDKDF in the germline V gene (reference sequence). In DNA form, the CDR3 reads TGTGCCACCAGCAGAGAATTGGGTAGACTCCGAAGGTACGAGCAGTACTTC. This translates into CATSRELGRLRRYEQYF.

CDR3 nucleotide sequence: TGTGCCAGCAGAGCCGAGAGGGGAAGGTGGCAGCCCCAGCATTTT. Translated, it gives CASRAERGRWQPQHF. This sequence joins TRBV6-1 and TRBJ1-5; tentatively, D is TRBD1 (5 bases). Germline CDR1 and CDR2: MNHNS and SASEGT. There are 15 residues in the CDR3. The V end was cut by 6 bases, the J end by 7 bases, with 19 bases between.

The V gene is TRBV28, the J gene TRBJ1-5, with TRBD1 as a possible D gene (6 bases). Germline V CDR1 and CDR2: MDHEN, SYDVKM. There are 16 residues in the CDR3. V was shortened by 6 bases and J by 1 base, with 16 bases between the two germline ends. The CDR3 loop reads CASSPGGRDSNQPQHF. CDR3 DNA: TGTGCCAGCAGCCCTGGGGGCCGGGACAGCAATCAGCCCCAGCATTTT.

The chain uses TRBV28 and TRBJ1-2; no clear D gene. The V gene lost 3 bases and the J gene lost 3 bases, with 2 bases spanning the gap. Germline V gene lookup returns CDR1 MDHEN and CDR2 SYDVKM. The CDR3 is 11 amino acids. The CDR3 region is CASSFHYGYTF. The CDR3 nucleotides are TGTGCCAGCAGTTTCCACTATGGCTACACCTTC.

On this clone itself: Other DNA sequences in this specimen translate into the identical CDR3. The chain couples TRBV28 to TRBJ2-7; D not resolved. The V gene lost 5 bases and the J gene lost 3 bases, with 8 bases spanning the gap. From germline, CDR1 is MDHEN and CDR2 SYDVKM. This CDR3 comprises 12 residues. CDR3 sequence (DNA): TGTGCCAGCAGTCCCACAGACTACGAGCAGTACTTC. Its translation: CASSPTDYEQYF.

This clone was observed a few times. The chain uses TRBV18 and TRBJ2-7; 8 bases line up with TRBD1. This CDR3 has 14 amino acids. Germline V gives CDR1 KGHSH, CDR2 LQKENI. The trim removed 3 bases at V and 0 bases at J, leaving 1 base unmatched. The CDR3 sequence is CASSPTGGSYEQYF. DNA for the CDR3: TGTGCCAGCTCACCCACAGGGGGCTCCTACGAGCAGTACTTC.

This chain joins TRBV7-9 and TRBJ2-7, with D possibly being TRBD2 (6 bases). Germline assignment: CDR1 SEHNR and CDR2 FQNEAQ (reference sequence). Trimming stripped 2 bases from V and 5 bases from J, with 16 bases between. There are 15 residues in the CDR3. The CDR3 DNA sequence: TGTGCCAGCAGCTTATCATTAGTGGGAGGAGACGAGCAGTACTTC. Translated: CASSLSLVGGDEQYF. Filled out from reference TRBV7-9 and TRBJ2-7, the complete variable domain reads DTGVSQNPRHKITKRGQNVTFRCDPISEHNRLYWYRQTLGQGPEFLTYFQNEAQLEKSRLLSDRFSAERPKGSFSTLEIQRTEQGDSAMYLCASSLSLVGGDEQYFGPGTRLTVT.

The chain uses TRBV11-3 and TRBJ1-2; the match to TRBD1 covers 10 bases. V lost 4 bases and J lost 5; bases outside the gene matches: 1. Per germline, CDR1 SGHNT and CDR2 YENEEA. The CDR3 is 13 amino acids. CDR3 nucleotides: TGTGCCAGCAGCTGGACAGGGGGGTATGGCTACACCTTC. Amino acids: CASSWTGGYGYTF.

This clone was picked up many times. The chain joins TRBV29-1 to TRBJ2-1, with 10 bases matching TRBD2. This CDR3 has 15 amino acids. V trimming: 0 bases; J trimming: 5 bases; junction bases outside the gene matches: 4. Germline V gene lookup returns CDR1 SQVTM and CDR2 ANQGSEA. CDR3 protein: CSVEEVAGGHNEQFF. CDR3 nucleotide sequence: TGCAGCGTTGAAGAGGTAGCGGGAGGTCACAATGAGCAGTTCTTC.

The genes are TRBV5-1 and TRBJ2-3, with TRBD2 matching over 8 bases. Germline V gene data show CDR1 as SGHRS and CDR2 as YFSETQ. V dropped 3 bases and J dropped 2; count of bases not matched to a gene: 5. This CDR3 contains 15 residues. Here the CDR3 reads CASSSSSGHTDTQYF. CDR3 DNA: TGCGCCAGCAGCTCTTCTAGCGGGCACACAGATACGCAGTATTTT.

The J gene is TRBJ2-7, the V gene TRBV9; 10 bases are shared with TRBD2. CDR3 size: 16 residues. In germline, CDR1 is SGDLS, CDR2 YYNGEE. V was clipped by 0 bases and J by 4 bases; unmatched bases: 7. CDR3 region: CASSVEPVAGGYEQYF. The CDR3, as DNA: TGTGCCAGCAGCGTAGAACCGGTAGCGGGAGGTTACGAGCAGTACTTC.

The rearrangement uses TRBV7-8 and TRBJ2-1; 14 bases are a match to TRBD2. Germline V gives CDR1 SGHVS, CDR2 FQNEAQ. The CDR3 is 19 amino acids. The junction had 15 bases not matched to a gene; V was cut back by 2 bases and J by 9 bases. The CDR3 region is CASSLLRIRTSGRSAEQFF. The CDR3 DNA reads as TGTGCCAGCAGCTTACTCCGAATCAGGACTAGCGGGAGGTCAGCTGAGCAGTTCTTC.

This rearrangement joins TRBV7-9 to TRBJ1-2; tentatively, D is TRBD1 (5 bases). Germline CDR1 and CDR2: SEHNR and FQNEAQ (reference sequence). This CDR3 is built from 13 residues. V gave up 3 bases and J gave up 4 bases, with 9 bases separating them. CDR3 sequence reads: CASSFDSSYGYTF. In DNA, the CDR3 is TGTGCCAGCAGCTTCGACAGCAGCTATGGCTACACCTTC.

V is TRBV7-2 and J is TRBJ2-3; 8 bases align to TRBD2. Germline CDR1 SGHTA, CDR2 FQGNSA. Losses at the gene ends were 1 base for V and 2 bases for J; bases not matched to a gene: 5. The CDR3 totals 16 residues. DNA of the CDR3: TGTGCCAGCAGCTTAGGGCTAGCGGGCTACACAGATACGCAGTATTTT. Its protein is CASSLGLAGYTDTQYF.

This clone was found a few times. The chain links TRBV7-9 to TRBJ1-3; D is ambiguous. CDR3 length: 15 residues. Trimming took 5 bases from V and 0 from J, leaving 11 bases between them. Germline V gene data show CDR1 as SEHNR and CDR2 as FQNEAQ (reference sequence). DNA for the CDR3: TGTGCCAGCAGCGCCACCCGGGACTCTGGAAACACCATATATTTT. Encoded protein: CASSATRDSGNTIYF.

This clone was detected many times. The gene calls are TRBV10-3 and TRBJ2-1; D may be TRBD1 or TRBD2 (6 bases each). The CDR3 extends over 18 amino acids. Per germline, CDR1 ENHRY and CDR2 SYGVKD. V was shortened by 4 bases and J by 7 bases, with 26 bases between the two germline ends. The CDR3 region has the DNA TGTGCCATCAGTGGATATGAAGGGGGGACGTCTACGTCGAATGAGCAGTTCTTC. This translates into CAISGYEGGTSTSNEQFF.

The chain recombines TRBV28 with TRBJ2-1, with 8 bases identical to TRBD2. Looked up from germline, CDR1 is MDHEN and CDR2 is SYDVKM. J gave up 7 bases and V 5 bases, and 16 bases lay outside the gene matches. This CDR3 has 17 amino acids. CDR3 sequence (DNA): TGTGCCAGCAGTCCCGATCTAGCGGGCCTAAAAGGGAATGAGCAGTTCTTC. Encoded protein: CASSPDLAGLKGNEQFF.

This clone was detected once. The chain uses TRBV25-1 and TRBJ2-3; 11 nucleotides match TRBD2. The CDR3 runs to 17 residues. V was pared by 3 bases and J by 5 bases, with 10 bases of the junction left unmatched. Germline V gene sequence: CDR1 MGHDK, CDR2 SYGVNS. The CDR3 here is CASSDHGTSGLKDTQYF. As DNA, the CDR3 is TGTGCCAGCAGTGACCACGGGACTAGCGGATTAAAAGATACGCAGTATTTT.

This clone appeared a few times. The chain combines TRBV5-5 with TRBJ2-7, with D perhaps TRBD2 (6 bases). Germline values: CDR1 SGHKS, CDR2 YYEKEE (reference sequence). The germline V and J ends were trimmed by 4 bases and 2 bases, with 16 bases remaining between them. The CDR3 totals 15 residues. The CDR3 region is CASSPTSRGAYEQYF. For the CDR3, the DNA is TGTGCCAGCAGCCCCACCTCGCGGGGCGCCTACGAGCAGTACTTC. The full variable domain, its missing parts supplied by reference TRBV5-5 and TRBJ2-7, is DAGVTQSPTHLIKTRGQQVTLRCSPISGHKSVSWYQQVLGQGPQFIFQYYEKEERGRGNFPDRFSARQFPNYSSELNVNALLLGDSALYLCASSPTSRGAYEQYFGPGTRLTVT.

The sample holds many counts of this clone. The same CDR3 can be traced to other DNA sequences in this sample. V gene TRBV19 combines with J gene TRBJ2-7; 7 positions match TRBD1. Germline V CDR1 and CDR2: LNHDA, SQIVND (reference sequence). The V and J ends lost 3 bases and 7 bases, in that order; junction bases with no gene match: 3. CDR3 size: 12 residues. CDR3 loop: CASSMTGTEQYF. The CDR3 DNA sequence: TGTGCCAGTAGTATGACAGGGACGGAGCAGTACTTC.

The chain joins TRBV5-6 to TRBJ2-7, with 8 nucleotides matching TRBD1. This CDR3 region has 16 residues. Germline V gives CDR1 SGHDT, CDR2 YYEEEE. J lost 3 bases, V lost 0 bases, and 8 bases had no gene match. This CDR3 reads CASSLAAGQVNYEQYF. The CDR3 DNA reads as TGTGCCAGCAGCTTGGCCGCGGGACAGGTTAACTACGAGCAGTACTTC.